The 2 T cell receptor beta chains presented below share a single source sample, sequenced in a study of post-analysis software for immune sequencing data. Study-wide points: TRBV segments more frequent in patients than in controls numbered five and included TRBV5-6, TRBV5-1 and TRBV20-1.

No antigen is known for these receptors. TCR beta cDNA libraries included unique molecular identifiers. TCRdb used MiXCR to reprocess the PCR reads, holding one entry per CDR3 protein. Of roughly 800,000 distinct CDR3 sequences listed, roughly 27% are singletons. The sequencing input was blood. All receptors come from a girl between 5 and 17 years old with multiple sclerosis.

The chain joins TRBV5-1 to TRBJ2-3; a possible D gene is TRBD1 (7 bases). The germline V and J ends were trimmed by 2 bases and 2 bases, with 18 bases remaining between them. This CDR3 contains 17 residues. Looked up from germline, CDR1 is SGHRS and CDR2 is YFSETQ. The CDR3 here is CASSFGPQGDSTDTQYF. The CDR3 DNA reads TGCGCCAGCAGCTTCGGGCCTCAGGGGGACTCCACAGATACGCAGTATTTT.

This chain uses TRBV6-1 with TRBJ2-2; 9 bases align to TRBD1. The CDR3 length is 16 residues. V shed 5 bases, J shed 3 bases, and the junction held 7 bases outside the gene matches. Germline V gene data show CDR1 as MNHNS and CDR2 as SASEGT. The CDR3 spells CASSRGQGVYTGELFF. In DNA, the CDR3 is TGTGCCAGCAGTCGGGGACAGGGCGTGTACACCGGGGAGCTGTTTTTT.